This T cell receptor (beta chain) stems from a study of T-cell reconstitution after alpha-beta-depleted transplantation in children. A library of TCRbeta sequences, prepared with unique molecular identifiers, was generated. MiXCR, applied by TCRdb to the PCR reads, yields one record per CDR3 protein. This sample carries 900,000 or so distinct CDR3 sequences, roughly 15% of them seen once, and the ten largest clones take under 6%. In its sample, this clonotype was seen many times. In germline, CDR1 is MNHEY, CDR2 SMNVEV (reference sequence). V was pared by 6 bases and J by 4 bases, with 7 bases of the junction left unmatched. The CDR3 spans 14 residues.

The sample in question was PBMCs, mostly from graft donor cells, obtained 360 days after TCRalphabeta/CD19-depleted stem cell transplant. The sequence was collected from a male patient younger than 18 who had a stem cell transplant for acute lymphoblastic leukemia, so the T cells may come from the graft donor. The chain employs TRBV27 and TRBJ2-5, with TRBD2 matching 8 bases. The CDR3: CASSISGRGETQYF. The CDR3 DNA reads TGTGCCAGCAGCATCAGCGGGAGAGGAGAGACCCAGTACTTC.